Presented here are 11 T cell receptor beta chains from one specimen sequenced in a study of blood T cell repertoires in COVID-19. The protocol was immunoSEQ multiplex PCR, while the TCRdb copy is restricted to in-frame clones and leaves out a portion. The sample contains some 190,000 clones, around 87% of which appear only once. The sample comprised PBMCs or T cells enriched from blood (not recorded which). All receptors derive from a middle-aged woman in a cohort exposed to, infected with or recovered from COVID-19 (not recorded which).

This rearrangement joins TRBV27 to TRBJ1-5, with D possibly matching TRBD1 (6 bases). Between the trimmed V and J ends, which lost 7 bases and 1 base, there was a span of 23 bases. The CDR3 contains 18 residues. Germline V lookup: CDR1 MNHEY, CDR2 SMNVEV (reference sequence). The CDR3 sequence is CASNNPPWAGDSNQPQHF. The CDR3 nucleotides are TGTGCCAGCAACAATCCTCCATGGGCAGGGGACAGCAATCAGCCCCAGCATTTT.

In its sample, this clone was seen a few times. V usage is TRBV7-9 and J usage is TRBJ1-1; 9 positions agree with TRBD1. Germline V lookup: CDR1 SEHNR, CDR2 FQNEAQ (reference sequence). The CDR3 spans 18 residues. V gave up 5 bases and J gave up 5 bases; unmatched junction bases: 18. The CDR3 sequence is CASSAGTGGRTTKTEAFF. The CDR3 DNA is TGTGCCAGCAGCGCCGGAACAGGGGGCAGAACCACGAAGACTGAAGCTTTCTTT. Combining the CDR3 with reference TRBV7-9 and TRBJ1-1 gives the whole variable domain DTGVSQNPRHKITKRGQNVTFRCDPISEHNRLYWYRQTLGQGPEFLTYFQNEAQLEKSRLLSDRFSAERPKGSFSTLEIQRTEQGDSAMYLCASSAGTGGRTTKTEAFFGQGTRLTVV.

The chain couples TRBV19 to TRBJ2-7; 12 positions match TRBD2. Germline trimming cut 5 bases from V and 2 bases from J; bases unmatched to any gene: 4. The CDR3 runs 15 residues. CDR1 and CDR2 from the germline V gene are LNHDA and SQIVND (reference sequence). The DNA for the CDR3 is TGTGCCAGTAGTCTCGGACTAGCGGGGACCTACGAGCAGTACTTC. It translates to CASSLGLAGTYEQYF. Using reference TRBV19 and TRBJ2-7 for the parts outside the CDR3, the full variable domain is DGGITQSPKYLFRKEGQNVTLSCEQNLNHDAMYWYRQDPGQGLRLIYYSQIVNDFQKGDIAEGYSVSREKKESFPLTVTSAQKNPTAFYLCASSLGLAGTYEQYFGPGTRLTVT.

This rearrangement joins TRBV7-9 to TRBJ1-2, with D perhaps matching TRBD1 (5 bases). V was shortened by 3 bases and J by 3 bases, with 14 bases between the two germline ends. The CDR3 extends over 15 amino acids. The germline V gene encodes CDR1 SEHNR and CDR2 FQNEAQ (reference sequence). The CDR3, as DNA: TGTGCCAGCAGCTTCATCTCCCAGGGCGACTATGGCTACACCTTC. This encodes CASSFISQGDYGYTF.

The chain uses TRBV19 and TRBJ1-1; D call uncertain. Trimming left V 5 bases short and J 0 bases short, with 10 bases between. The CDR3 has 14 amino acids. Germline V gene sequence: CDR1 LNHDA, CDR2 SQIVND (reference sequence). This chain's CDR3 is CASSFGEMNTEAFF. CDR3 nucleotides: TGTGCCAGTAGTTTTGGGGAGATGAACACTGAAGCTTTCTTT.

V usage is TRBV7-9 and J usage is TRBJ1-1, with D perhaps TRBD1 (6 bases). The CDR3 loop spans 14 amino acids. Germline CDR1 reads SEHNR; CDR2 reads FQNEAQ (reference sequence). The V and J ends lost 5 bases and 0 bases respectively, with 10 bases between them. The CDR3 reads CASSRTDMNTEAFF. The CDR3 DNA is TGTGCCAGCAGCAGGACAGACATGAACACTGAAGCTTTCTTT.

The chain carries TRBV1 and TRBJ1-1; the table's D call, TRBD1, has no DNA check behind it. TRBV1 is a recognized pseudogene. The CDR3 loop spans 15 amino acids. The CDR3 nucleotides are TGCACCAGCAGCCAAGACAGGGGGGCTCACGCTGAAGCTTTCTTT. Amino acid sequence: CTSSQDRGAHAEAFF.

In its sample, this clone was seen once. The chain combines TRBV28 with TRBJ1-1; D is perhaps TRBD1 (5 bases). V was trimmed by 7 bases and J by 4 bases, leaving 16 bases between them. The CDR3 has 14 amino acids. Looked up from germline, CDR1 is MDHEN and CDR2 is SYDVKM. The CDR3 here is CASTPPDTSTEAFF. Here the CDR3 DNA reads TGTGCCAGCACCCCCCCGGACACAAGCACTGAAGCTTTCTTT.

This sequence joins TRBV27 and TRBJ1-1; D call uncertain. Trimming removed 3 bases from V and 5 bases from J, with 13 bases in between. The CDR3 extends over 14 amino acids. Germline V gives CDR1 MNHEY, CDR2 SMNVEV (reference sequence). The DNA for the CDR3 is TGTGCCAGCAGTTTTGCCAGAGGCCGGACTGAAGCTTTCTTT. Protein sequence: CASSFARGRTEAFF.

The chain couples TRBV27 to TRBJ1-4; 9 bases match TRBD1. Germline CDR1 reads MNHEY; CDR2 reads SMNVEV (reference sequence). With 6 bases clipped from V and 6 bases from J, the junction kept 5 bases outside the gene matches. CDR3 length: 14 residues. The CDR3 nucleotides are TGTGCCAGCAGCTCGACAGGGGGACATGAAAAACTGTTTTTT. This encodes CASSSTGGHEKLFF.

This sequence joins TRBV6-5 and TRBJ2-7; 8 nucleotides match TRBD2. The CDR3 runs 14 residues. Germline assignment: CDR1 MNHEY and CDR2 SVGAGI. J was trimmed by 4 bases and V by 8 bases; bases with no gene match: 10. In DNA form, the CDR3 reads TGTGCCAGCCATACGGGGGGGGCAATTTACGAGCAGTACTTC. Translating gives CASHTGGAIYEQYF.